This T cell receptor beta chain was observed in a study of identical twins' blood T cells. General study results and limits: Twin similarity might stem from environmental factors, not only genetics.

Sample barcodes were added at both library ends during cDNA synthesis. TCRdb analysed the 5' RACE reads with MiXCR anew, one entry per CDR3 protein. The sample has about 370,000 distinct CDR3 sequences, about 28% seen once. Comments on this clonotype: What it binds is unknown.

CDR1 and CDR2 (germline): DFQATT, SNEGSKA (reference sequence). Between the trimmed V and J ends, which lost 8 bases and 4 bases, there was a span of 9 bases. This CDR3 comprises 11 residues. The V and J genes are TRBV20-1 and TRBJ1-5; D is perhaps TRBD1 (6 bases). What was sequenced was PBMCs. This clonotype was sampled from a woman aged 18 to 50 in good health. In nucleotides, the CDR3 is TGCAGTTTAGGGGGGAATCAGCCCCAGCATTTT. This sequence encodes CSLGGNQPQHF.